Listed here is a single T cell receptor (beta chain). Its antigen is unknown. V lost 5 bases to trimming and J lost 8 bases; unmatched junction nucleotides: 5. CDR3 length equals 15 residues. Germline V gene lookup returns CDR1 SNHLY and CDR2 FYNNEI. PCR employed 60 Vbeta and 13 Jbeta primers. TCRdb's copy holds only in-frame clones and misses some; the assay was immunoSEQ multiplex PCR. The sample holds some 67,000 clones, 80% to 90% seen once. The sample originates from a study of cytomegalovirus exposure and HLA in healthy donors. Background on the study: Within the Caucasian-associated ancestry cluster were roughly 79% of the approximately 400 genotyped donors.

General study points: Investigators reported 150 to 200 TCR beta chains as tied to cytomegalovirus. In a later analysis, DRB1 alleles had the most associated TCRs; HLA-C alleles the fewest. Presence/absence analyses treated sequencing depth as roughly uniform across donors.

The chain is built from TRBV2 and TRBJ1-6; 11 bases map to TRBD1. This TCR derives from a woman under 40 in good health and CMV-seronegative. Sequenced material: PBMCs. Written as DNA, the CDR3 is TGTGCCAGCAGTCCTGGGACAGGGGGAGATTCACCCCTCCACTTT. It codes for CASSPGTGGDSPLHF.